Detailed here is one TCR beta chain. The antigen remains unidentified. These data come from a study of OX40 agonist ivuxolimab in advanced cancers. Study-level points and caveats: Within 6 weeks, CD4+ and CD8+ blood T cells expanded clonally at 0.1 to 3.0 mg/kg. Among the lowest peripheral clonal expansion occurred in 0.1-3.0 mg/kg partial responders.

The timepoints at which blood was sampled were baseline, cycle 4 day 1, and cycle 7 day 1. Using immunoSEQ multiplex PCR, the repertoire was profiled, and TCRdb retains in-frame clones only, with some absent. Altogether about 69,000 clones are present, roughly nine tenths being singletons, with the ten largest covering about 0.3%. Sequenced material: CD4+ or CD8+ T cells sorted from blood, taken in a trial of the OX40 agonist ivuxolimab. The TCR was taken from an adult with an advanced solid tumor such as melanoma, head and neck, liver or kidney cancer.

The CDR3 bases are TGCAGCGTCGCTACAGGGGGCGGCAATCAGCCCCAGCATTTT. Encoded protein: CSVATGGGNQPQHF. The chain uses TRBV29-1 and TRBJ1-5, with 9 bases identical to TRBD1. V shed 6 bases and J 2 bases; nucleotides not matched to a gene: 5. The CDR3 is 14 amino acids. The V gene's germline CDR1 is SQVTM and CDR2 ANQGSEA.